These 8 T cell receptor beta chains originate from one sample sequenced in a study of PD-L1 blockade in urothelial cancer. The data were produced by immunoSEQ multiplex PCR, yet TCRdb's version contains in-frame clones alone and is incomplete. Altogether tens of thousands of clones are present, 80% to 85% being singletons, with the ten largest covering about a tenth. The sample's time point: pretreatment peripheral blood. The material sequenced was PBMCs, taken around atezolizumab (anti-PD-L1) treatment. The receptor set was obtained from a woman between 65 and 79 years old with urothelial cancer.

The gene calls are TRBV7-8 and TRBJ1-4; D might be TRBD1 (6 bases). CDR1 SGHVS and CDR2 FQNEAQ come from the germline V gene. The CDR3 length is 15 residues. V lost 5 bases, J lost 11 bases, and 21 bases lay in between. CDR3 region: CASSQGTGPGHKLFF. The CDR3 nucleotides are TGTGCCAGCAGCCAAGGAACAGGGCCGGGTCACAAACTGTTTTTT.

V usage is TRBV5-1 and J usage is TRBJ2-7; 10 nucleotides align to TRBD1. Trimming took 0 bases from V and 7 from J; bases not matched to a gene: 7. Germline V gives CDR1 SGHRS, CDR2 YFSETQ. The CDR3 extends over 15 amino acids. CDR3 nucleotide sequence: TGCGCCAGCAGCTTGGCCGTGACAGGGGGCCGGGAGCAGTACTTC. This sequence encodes CASSLAVTGGREQYF.

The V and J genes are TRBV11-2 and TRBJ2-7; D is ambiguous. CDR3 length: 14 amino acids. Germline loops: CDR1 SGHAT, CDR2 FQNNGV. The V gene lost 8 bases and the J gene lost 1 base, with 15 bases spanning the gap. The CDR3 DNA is TGTGCCAGCGGCTGGCTAGTCGGTTCCTACGAGCAGTACTTC. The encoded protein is CASGWLVGSYEQYF.

CDR3 sequence (DNA): TGTGCCAGCACCTTGGGGGCAGACCAAGAGACCCAGTACTTC. It translates to CASTLGADQETQYF. The chain recombines TRBV9 with TRBJ2-5, with D possibly TRBD1 on 6 matching bases. Deletions cut 6 bases from V and 0 bases from J, with 12 bases between. CDR3 size: 14 residues. Per the germline V gene, CDR1 is SGDLS and CDR2 is YYNGEE.

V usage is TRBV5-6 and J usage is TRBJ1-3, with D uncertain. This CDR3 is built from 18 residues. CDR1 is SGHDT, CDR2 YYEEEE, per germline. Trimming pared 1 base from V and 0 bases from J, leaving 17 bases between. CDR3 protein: CASSLRVGLSDSGNTIYF. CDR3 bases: TGTGCCAGCAGCTTGCGTGTAGGACTATCAGACTCTGGAAACACCATATATTTT.

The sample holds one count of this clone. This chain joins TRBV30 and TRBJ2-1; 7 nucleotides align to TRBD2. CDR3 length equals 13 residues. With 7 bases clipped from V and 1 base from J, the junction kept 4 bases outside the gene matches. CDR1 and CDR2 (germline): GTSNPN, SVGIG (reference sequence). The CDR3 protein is CAFSGLSYNEQFF. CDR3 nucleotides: TGTGCCTTTAGCGGGCTTTCCTACAATGAGCAGTTCTTC.

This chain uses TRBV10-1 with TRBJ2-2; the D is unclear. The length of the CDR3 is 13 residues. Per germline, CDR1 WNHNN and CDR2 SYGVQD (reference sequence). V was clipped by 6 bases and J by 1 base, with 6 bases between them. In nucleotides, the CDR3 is TGCGCCAGCAGAGCACTGAACACCGGGGAGCTGTTTTTT. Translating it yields CASRALNTGELFF.

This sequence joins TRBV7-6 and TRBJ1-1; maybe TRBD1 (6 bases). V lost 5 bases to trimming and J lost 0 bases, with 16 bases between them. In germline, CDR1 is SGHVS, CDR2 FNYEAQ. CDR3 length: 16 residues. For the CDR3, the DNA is TGTGCCAGCAGCCACACGGGGGGCTCCATGAACACTGAAGCTTTCTTT. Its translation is CASSHTGGSMNTEAFF.